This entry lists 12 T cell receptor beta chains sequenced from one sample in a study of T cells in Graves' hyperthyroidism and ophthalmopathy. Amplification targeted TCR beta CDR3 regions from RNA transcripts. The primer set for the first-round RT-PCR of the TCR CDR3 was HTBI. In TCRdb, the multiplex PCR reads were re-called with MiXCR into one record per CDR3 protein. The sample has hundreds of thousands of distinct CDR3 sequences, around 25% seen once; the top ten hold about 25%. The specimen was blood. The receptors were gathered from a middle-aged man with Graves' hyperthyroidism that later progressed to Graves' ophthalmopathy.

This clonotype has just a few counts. CDR3 region: CASSQDIVAGENYGYTF. As DNA, the CDR3 is TGTGCCAGCAGCCAAGATATTGTCGCGGGGGAAAACTATGGCTACACCTTC. The chain links TRBV3-1 to TRBJ1-2, with D possibly TRBD1 on 5 matching bases. The V end was cut by 0 bases, the J end by 2 bases, with 16 bases between. There are 17 residues in the CDR3. CDR1 is LGHDT, CDR2 YNNKEL, per germline (reference sequence).

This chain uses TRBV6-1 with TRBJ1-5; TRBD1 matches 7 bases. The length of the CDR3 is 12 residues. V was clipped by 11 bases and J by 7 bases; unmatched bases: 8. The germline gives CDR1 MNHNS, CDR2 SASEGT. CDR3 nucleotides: TGTGCCTGCCGAACAGGGGACCAGCCCCAGCATTTT. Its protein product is CACRTGDQPQHF.

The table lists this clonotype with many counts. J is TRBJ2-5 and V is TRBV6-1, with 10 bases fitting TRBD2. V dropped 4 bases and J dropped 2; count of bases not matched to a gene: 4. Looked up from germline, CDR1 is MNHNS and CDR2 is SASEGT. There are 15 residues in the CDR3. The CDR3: CASSVGTSVQETQYF. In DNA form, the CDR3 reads TGTGCCAGCAGTGTCGGGACTAGCGTACAAGAGACCCAGTACTTC.

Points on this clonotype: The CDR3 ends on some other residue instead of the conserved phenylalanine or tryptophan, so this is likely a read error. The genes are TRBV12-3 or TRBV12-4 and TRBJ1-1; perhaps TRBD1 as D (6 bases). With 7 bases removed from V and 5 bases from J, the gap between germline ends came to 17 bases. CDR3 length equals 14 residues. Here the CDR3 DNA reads TGTGCCAGCACCCCTGGAGGGGGATGGACTGAAGCTTTCGTT. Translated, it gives CASTPGGGWTEAFV.

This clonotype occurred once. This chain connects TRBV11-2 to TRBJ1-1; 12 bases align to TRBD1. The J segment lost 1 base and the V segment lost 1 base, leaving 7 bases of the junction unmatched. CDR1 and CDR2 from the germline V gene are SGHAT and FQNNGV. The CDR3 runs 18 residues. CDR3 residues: CASSLGSWDRGPNTEAFF. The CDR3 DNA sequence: TGTGCCAGCAGCTTAGGGAGTTGGGACAGGGGGCCGAACACTGAAGCTTTCTTT.

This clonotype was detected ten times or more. Written as DNA, the CDR3 is TGTGCCAGCTCACCACTAAGGACAGGGACACAAGAGACCCAGTACTTC. Protein product: CASSPLRTGTQETQYF. The rearrangement uses TRBV18 and TRBJ2-5; TRBD1 matches 8 bases. Germline-derived CDR1 and CDR2 are KGHSH and LQKENI. This CDR3 comprises 16 residues. Trimming cost V 1 base and J 2 bases; bases outside gene matches: 6.

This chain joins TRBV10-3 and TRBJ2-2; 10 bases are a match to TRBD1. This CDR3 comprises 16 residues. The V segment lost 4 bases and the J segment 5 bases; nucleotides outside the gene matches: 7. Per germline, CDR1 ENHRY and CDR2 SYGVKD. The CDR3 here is CAISVWDRGLTGELFF. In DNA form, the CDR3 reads TGTGCCATCAGTGTATGGGACAGGGGCCTAACCGGGGAGCTGTTTTTT.

The CDR3 is CASSFAGGVNTEAFF. CDR3 in DNA: TGTGCCAGCAGCTTTGCAGGGGGAGTTAACACTGAAGCTTTCTTT. The chain employs TRBV7-6 and TRBJ1-1, with 7 bases fitting TRBD1. This CDR3 region has 15 residues. Germline lookup yields CDR1 SGHVS and CDR2 FNYEAQ. J lost 2 bases, V lost 3 bases, and 6 bases had no gene match.

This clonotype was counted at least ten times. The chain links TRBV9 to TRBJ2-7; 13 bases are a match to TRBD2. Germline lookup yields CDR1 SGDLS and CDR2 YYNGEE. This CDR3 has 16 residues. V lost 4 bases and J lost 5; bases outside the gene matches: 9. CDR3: CASSPSWTSGSHEQYF. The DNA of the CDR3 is TGTGCCAGCAGCCCCTCTTGGACTAGCGGGAGCCACGAGCAGTACTTC.

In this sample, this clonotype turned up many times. The CDR3 coding sequence is TGTGCCACCAGCAGAGACGGGACCCAGTACTTC. This gives the protein CATSRDGTQYF. This chain joins TRBV15 and TRBJ2-5; D not resolved. This CDR3 is built from 11 residues. V lost 0 bases, J lost 7 bases, and 3 bases lay in between. CDR1 and CDR2 (germline): LNHNV, YYDKDF (reference sequence). The variable domain in full, completed from reference TRBV15 and TRBJ2-5, reads DAMVIQNPRYQVTQFGKPVTLSCSQTLNHNVMYWYQQKSSQAPKLLFHYYDKDFNNEADTPDNFQSRRPNTSFCFLDIRSPGLGDTAMYLCATSRDGTQYFGPGTRLLVL.

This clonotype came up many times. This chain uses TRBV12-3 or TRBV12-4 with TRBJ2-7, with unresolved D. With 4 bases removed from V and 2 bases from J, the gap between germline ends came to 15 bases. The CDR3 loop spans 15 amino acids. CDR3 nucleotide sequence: TGTGCCAGCAGTTCAGGATTTCGATCGGCCTACGAGCAGTACTTC. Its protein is CASSSGFRSAYEQYF.

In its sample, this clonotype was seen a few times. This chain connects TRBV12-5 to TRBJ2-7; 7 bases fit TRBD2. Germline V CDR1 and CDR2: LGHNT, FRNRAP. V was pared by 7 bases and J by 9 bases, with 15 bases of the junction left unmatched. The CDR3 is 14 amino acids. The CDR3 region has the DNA TGTGCTAGTGCCTTAAGCGGGGCTCTACCTAGGCAGTACTTC. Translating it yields CASALSGALPRQYF.